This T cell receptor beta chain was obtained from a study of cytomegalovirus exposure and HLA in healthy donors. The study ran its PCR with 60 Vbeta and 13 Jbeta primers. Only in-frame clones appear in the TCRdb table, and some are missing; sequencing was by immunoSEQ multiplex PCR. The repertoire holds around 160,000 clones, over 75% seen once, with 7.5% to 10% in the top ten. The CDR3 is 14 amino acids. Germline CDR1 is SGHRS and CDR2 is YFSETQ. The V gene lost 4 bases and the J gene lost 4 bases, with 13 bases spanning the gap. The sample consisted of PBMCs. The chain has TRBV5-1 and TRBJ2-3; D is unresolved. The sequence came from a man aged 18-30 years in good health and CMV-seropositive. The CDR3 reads CASSLGVSADTQYF. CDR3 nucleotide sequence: TGCGCCAGCAGCCTGGGTGTTTCGGCAGATACGCAGTATTTT.